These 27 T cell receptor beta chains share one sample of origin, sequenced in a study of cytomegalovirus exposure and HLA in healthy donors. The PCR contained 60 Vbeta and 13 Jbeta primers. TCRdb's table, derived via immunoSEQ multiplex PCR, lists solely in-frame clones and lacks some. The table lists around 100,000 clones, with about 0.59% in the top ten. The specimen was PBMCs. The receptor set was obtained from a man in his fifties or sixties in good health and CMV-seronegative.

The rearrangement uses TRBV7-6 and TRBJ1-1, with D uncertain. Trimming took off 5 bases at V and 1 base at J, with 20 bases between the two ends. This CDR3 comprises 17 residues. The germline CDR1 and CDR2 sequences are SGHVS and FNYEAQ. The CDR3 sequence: CASSLWQELEGNTEAFF. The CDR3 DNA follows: TGTGCCAGCAGCCTTTGGCAGGAACTTGAAGGGAACACTGAAGCTTTCTTT.

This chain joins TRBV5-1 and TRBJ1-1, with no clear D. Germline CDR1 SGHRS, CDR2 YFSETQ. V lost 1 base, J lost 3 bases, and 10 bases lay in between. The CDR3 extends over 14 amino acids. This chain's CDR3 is CASSLNRRDTEAFF. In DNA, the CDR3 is TGCGCCAGCAGCTTGAACAGACGTGACACTGAAGCTTTCTTT.

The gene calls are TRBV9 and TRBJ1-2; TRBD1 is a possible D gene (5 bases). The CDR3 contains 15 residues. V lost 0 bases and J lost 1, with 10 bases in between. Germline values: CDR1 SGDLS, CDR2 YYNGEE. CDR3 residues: CASSVGLTDNYGYTF. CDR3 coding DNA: TGTGCCAGCAGCGTAGGTCTGACAGATAACTATGGCTACACCTTC.

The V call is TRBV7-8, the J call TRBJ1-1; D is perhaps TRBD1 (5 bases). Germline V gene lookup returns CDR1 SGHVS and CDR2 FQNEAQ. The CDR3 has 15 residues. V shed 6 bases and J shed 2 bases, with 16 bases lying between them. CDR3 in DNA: TGTGCCAGCAGTTCAACCGGGACTGCAAACACTGAAGCTTTCTTT. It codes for CASSSTGTANTEAFF.

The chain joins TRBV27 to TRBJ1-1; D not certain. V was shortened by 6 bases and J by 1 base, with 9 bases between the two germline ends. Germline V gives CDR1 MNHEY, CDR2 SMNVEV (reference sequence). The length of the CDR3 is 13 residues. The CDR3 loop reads CASRRGPNTEAFF. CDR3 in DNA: TGTGCCAGCAGACGAGGTCCGAACACTGAAGCTTTCTTT.

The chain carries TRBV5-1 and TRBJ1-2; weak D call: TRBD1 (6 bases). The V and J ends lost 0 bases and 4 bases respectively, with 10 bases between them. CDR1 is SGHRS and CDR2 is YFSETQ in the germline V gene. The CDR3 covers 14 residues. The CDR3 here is CASSLAGHSYGYTF. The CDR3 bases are TGCGCCAGCAGCTTGGCGGGACATAGCTATGGCTACACCTTC.

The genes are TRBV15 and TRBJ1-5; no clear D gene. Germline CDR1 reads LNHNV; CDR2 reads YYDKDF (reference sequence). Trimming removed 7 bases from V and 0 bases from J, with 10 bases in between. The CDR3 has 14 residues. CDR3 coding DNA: TGTGCCACCACCTCGACACATAGCAATCAGCCCCAGCATTTT. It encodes CATTSTHSNQPQHF.

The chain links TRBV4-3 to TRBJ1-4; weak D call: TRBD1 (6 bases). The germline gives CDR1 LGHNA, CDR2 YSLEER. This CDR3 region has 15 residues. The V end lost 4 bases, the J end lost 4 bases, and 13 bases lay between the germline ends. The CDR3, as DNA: TGCGCCAGCAGCCTTGGACAGCTGGGTAATGAAAAACTGTTTTTT. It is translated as CASSLGQLGNEKLFF.

The CDR3 loop reads CASSETSGVLDTQYF. The CDR3 region has the DNA TGCGCCAGCAGCGAGACTAGCGGGGTGCTAGATACGCAGTATTTT. V is TRBV4-3 and J is TRBJ2-3, with 11 bases fitting TRBD2. The germline V gene has CDR1 LGHNA and CDR2 YSLEER. This CDR3 comprises 15 residues. The junction had 6 bases not matched to a gene; V was cut back by 5 bases and J by 5 bases.

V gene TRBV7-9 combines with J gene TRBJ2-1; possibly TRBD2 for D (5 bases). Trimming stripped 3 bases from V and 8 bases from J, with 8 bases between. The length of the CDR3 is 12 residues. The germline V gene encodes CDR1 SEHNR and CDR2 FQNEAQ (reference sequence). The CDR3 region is CASSFVGDEQFF. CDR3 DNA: TGTGCCAGCAGCTTTGTGGGAGATGAGCAGTTCTTC. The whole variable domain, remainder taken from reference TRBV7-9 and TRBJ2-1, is DTGVSQNPRHKITKRGQNVTFRCDPISEHNRLYWYRQTLGQGPEFLTYFQNEAQLEKSRLLSDRFSAERPKGSFSTLEIQRTEQGDSAMYLCASSFVGDEQFFGPGTRLTVL.

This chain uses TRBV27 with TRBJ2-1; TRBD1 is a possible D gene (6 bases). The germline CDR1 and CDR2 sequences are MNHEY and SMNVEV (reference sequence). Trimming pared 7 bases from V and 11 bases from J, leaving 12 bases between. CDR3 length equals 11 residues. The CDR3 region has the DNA TGTGCCAGCAATCAGGGGCTTAAGCAGTTCTTC. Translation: CASNQGLKQFF.

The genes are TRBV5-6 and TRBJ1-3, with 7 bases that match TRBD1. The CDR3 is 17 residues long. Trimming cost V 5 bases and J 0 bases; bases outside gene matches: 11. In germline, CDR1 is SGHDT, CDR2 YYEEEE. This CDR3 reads CASRRRGQSTSGNTIYF. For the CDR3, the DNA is TGTGCCAGCAGACGGAGGGGACAGAGTACCTCTGGAAACACCATATATTTT.

The CDR3 protein is CASSGGQWDEAFF. CDR3 bases: TGTGCCAGCAGCGGGGGACAGTGGGACGAAGCTTTCTTT. The chain couples TRBV9 to TRBJ1-1; 7 bases agree with TRBD1. Germline loops: CDR1 SGDLS, CDR2 YYNGEE. CDR3 length: 13 residues. The V segment lost 3 bases and the J segment 8 bases; nucleotides outside the gene matches: 7.

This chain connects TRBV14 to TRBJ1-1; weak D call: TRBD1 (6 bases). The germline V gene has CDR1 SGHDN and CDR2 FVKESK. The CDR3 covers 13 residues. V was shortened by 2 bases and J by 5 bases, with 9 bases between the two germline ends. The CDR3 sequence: CASSQRGLTEAFF. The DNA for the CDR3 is TGTGCCAGCAGCCAAAGGGGGTTGACTGAAGCTTTCTTT.

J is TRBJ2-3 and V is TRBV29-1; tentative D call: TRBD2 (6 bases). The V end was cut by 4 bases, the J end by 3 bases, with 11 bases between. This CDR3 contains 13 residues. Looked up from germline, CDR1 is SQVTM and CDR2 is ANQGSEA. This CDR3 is CSVGPSATDTQYF. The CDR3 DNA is TGCAGCGTTGGGCCTAGCGCTACAGATACGCAGTATTTT.

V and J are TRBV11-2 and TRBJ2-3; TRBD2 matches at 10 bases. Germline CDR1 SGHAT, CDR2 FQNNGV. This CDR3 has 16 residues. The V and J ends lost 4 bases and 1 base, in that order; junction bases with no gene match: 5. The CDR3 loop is CASSSPSGGGTDTQYF. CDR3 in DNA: TGTGCCAGCAGCTCCCCGAGCGGGGGGGGCACAGATACGCAGTATTTT.

The CDR3 protein is CASSFGLAGDEQFF. The CDR3 bases are TGTGCCAGCAGCTTTGGGCTAGCGGGAGATGAGCAGTTCTTC. This chain joins TRBV7-9 and TRBJ2-1, with 10 nucleotides matching TRBD2. The germline CDR1 and CDR2 sequences are SEHNR and FQNEAQ (reference sequence). The junction had 4 bases not matched to a gene; V was cut back by 3 bases and J by 8 bases. This CDR3 contains 14 residues.

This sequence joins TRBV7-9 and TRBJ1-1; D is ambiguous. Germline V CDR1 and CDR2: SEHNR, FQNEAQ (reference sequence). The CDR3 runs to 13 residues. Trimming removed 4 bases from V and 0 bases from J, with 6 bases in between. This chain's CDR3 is CASSYTLNTEAFF. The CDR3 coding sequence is TGTGCCAGCAGCTACACCTTGAACACTGAAGCTTTCTTT.

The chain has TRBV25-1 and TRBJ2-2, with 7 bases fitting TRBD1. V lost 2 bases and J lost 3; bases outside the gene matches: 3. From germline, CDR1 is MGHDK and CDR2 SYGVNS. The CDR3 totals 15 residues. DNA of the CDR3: TGTGCCAGCAGTGAAGGTACAGGGGACACCGGGGAGCTGTTTTTT. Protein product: CASSEGTGDTGELFF.

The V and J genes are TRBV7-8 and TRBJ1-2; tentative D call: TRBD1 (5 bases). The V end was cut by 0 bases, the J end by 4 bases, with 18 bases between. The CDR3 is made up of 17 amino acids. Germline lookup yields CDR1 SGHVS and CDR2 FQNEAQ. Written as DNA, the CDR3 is TGTGCCAGCAGCTTAGCGCATGATCAGGGTACCGTCTATGGCTACACCTTC. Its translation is CASSLAHDQGTVYGYTF.

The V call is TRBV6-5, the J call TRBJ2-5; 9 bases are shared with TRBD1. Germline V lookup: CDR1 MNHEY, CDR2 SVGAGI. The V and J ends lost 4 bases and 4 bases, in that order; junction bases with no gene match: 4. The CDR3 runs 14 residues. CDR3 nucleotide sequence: TGTGCCAGCAGTTTTACGGACAGGGGAGAGACCCAGTACTTC. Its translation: CASSFTDRGETQYF.

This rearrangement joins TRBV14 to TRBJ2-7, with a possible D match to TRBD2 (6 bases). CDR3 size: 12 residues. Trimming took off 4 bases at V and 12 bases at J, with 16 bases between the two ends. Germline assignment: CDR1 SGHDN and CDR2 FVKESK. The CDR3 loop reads CASSPGLSVPYF. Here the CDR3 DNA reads TGTGCCAGCAGCCCCGGACTAAGCGTTCCGTACTTC.

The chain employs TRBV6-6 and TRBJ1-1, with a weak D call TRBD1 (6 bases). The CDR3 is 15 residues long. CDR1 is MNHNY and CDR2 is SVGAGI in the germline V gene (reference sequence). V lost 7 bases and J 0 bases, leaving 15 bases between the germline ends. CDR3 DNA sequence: TGTGCCAGCAATCCTCCCGGGACATTGAACACTGAAGCTTTCTTT. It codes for CASNPPGTLNTEAFF.

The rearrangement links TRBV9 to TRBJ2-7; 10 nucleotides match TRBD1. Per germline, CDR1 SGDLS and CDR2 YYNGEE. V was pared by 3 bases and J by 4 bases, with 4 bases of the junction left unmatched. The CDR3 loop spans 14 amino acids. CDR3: CASSAGTGVYEQYF. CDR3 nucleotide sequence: TGTGCCAGCAGCGCCGGGACAGGGGTTTACGAGCAGTACTTC. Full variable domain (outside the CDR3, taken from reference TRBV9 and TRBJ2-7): DSGVTQTPKHLITATGQRVTLRCSPRSGDLSVYWYQQSLDQGLQFLIQYYNGEERAKGNILERFSAQQFPDLHSELNLSSLELGDSALYFCASSAGTGVYEQYFGPGTRLTVT.

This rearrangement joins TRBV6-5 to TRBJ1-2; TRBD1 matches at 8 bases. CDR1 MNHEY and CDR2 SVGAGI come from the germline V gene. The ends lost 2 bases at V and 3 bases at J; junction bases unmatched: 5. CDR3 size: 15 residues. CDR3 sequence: CASSYQRTGHYGYTF. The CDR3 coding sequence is TGTGCCAGCAGTTACCAAAGGACAGGGCACTATGGCTACACCTTC.

CDR3: CASSLTGRSYEQYF. The DNA of the CDR3 is TGCGCCAGCAGCTTAACAGGGCGATCCTACGAGCAGTACTTC. The J gene is TRBJ2-7, the V gene TRBV5-1, with a possible D match to TRBD1 (6 bases). The CDR3 extends over 14 amino acids. Trimming cost V 2 bases and J 1 base, with 10 bases left between them. Germline loops: CDR1 SGHRS, CDR2 YFSETQ.

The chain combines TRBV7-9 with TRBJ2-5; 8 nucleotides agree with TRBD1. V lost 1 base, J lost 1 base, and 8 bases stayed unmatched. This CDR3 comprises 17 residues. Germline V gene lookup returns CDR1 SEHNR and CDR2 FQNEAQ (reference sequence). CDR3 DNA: TGTGCCAGCAGCTTAGTACGGACAGGGACAACCCAAGAGACCCAGTACTTC. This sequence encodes CASSLVRTGTTQETQYF.